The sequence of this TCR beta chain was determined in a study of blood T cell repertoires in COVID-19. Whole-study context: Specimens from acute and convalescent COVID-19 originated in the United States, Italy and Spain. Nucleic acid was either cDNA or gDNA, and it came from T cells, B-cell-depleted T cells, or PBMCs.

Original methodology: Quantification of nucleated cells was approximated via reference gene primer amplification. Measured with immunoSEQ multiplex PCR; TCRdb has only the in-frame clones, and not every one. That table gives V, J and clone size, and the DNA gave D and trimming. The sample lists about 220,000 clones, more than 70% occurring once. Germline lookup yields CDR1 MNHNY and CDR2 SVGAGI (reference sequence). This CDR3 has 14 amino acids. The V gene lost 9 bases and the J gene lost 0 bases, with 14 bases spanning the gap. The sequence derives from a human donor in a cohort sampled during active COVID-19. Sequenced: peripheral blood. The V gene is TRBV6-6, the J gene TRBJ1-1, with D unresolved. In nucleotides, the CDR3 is TGTGCCAGTTACATGGCGGGCATGAACACTGAAGCTTTCTTT. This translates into CASYMAGMNTEAFF.